This T cell receptor (beta chain) was retrieved from a study of T-cell reconstitution after alpha-beta-depleted transplantation in children. Germline V CDR1 and CDR2: MGHRA, YSYEKL. There are 15 residues in the CDR3. Between the trimmed V and J ends, which lost 0 bases and 3 bases, there was a span of 12 bases. General study findings and limits: Alpha-beta T cells about two months after transplant reportedly derived from several hundred expanded graft clones. Once a year had passed after transplant, T-cell counts and diversity came mostly from newly produced T cells.

Preparation of the TCRbeta library used unique molecular identifiers. TCRdb reprocessed the PCR reads via MiXCR and lists one record per CDR3 protein. The sample carries about 250,000 distinct CDR3 sequences, roughly a quarter recorded once. Concerning this clonotype itself: Its antigen is unknown.

This clonotype originated in a female patient aged 2-9 years who had a stem cell transplant for congenital amegakaryocytic thrombocytopenia, so the T cells may come from the graft donor. The chain carries TRBV4-1 and TRBJ2-7; D is unresolved. This specimen was PBMCs, mostly from graft donor cells, taken 360 days after TCRalphabeta/CD19-depleted stem cell transplant. The CDR3 DNA sequence: TGCGCCAGCAGCCAAGATAGGAACAGCTACTACGAGCAGTACTTC. Residues: CASSQDRNSYYEQYF.